This T cell receptor beta chain originates from a study of blood T cell repertoires in COVID-19. Germline-derived CDR1 and CDR2 are SQVTM and ANQGSEA. The length of the CDR3 is 13 residues. The V gene end was trimmed by 3 bases and the J gene end by 6 bases; junction bases not matched to a gene: 7. Profiling relied on immunoSEQ multiplex PCR, and the TCRdb table lists in-frame clones only, not all of them. The table lists around 310,000 clones, approximately 89% of them singletons. The chain links TRBV29-1 to TRBJ1-1, with 7 bases that match TRBD1. The specimen was PBMCs or T cells enriched from blood (not recorded which). The TCR originated in a woman in her twenties or thirties who had recovered from COVID-19. The CDR3: CSVENRGRAEAFF. CDR3 coding DNA: TGCAGCGTTGAGAACAGGGGTAGGGCTGAAGCTTTCTTT.